Below, one T cell receptor (beta chain) is given with its context. The entry originates in a study of CD8 T cells in Susac syndrome. The germline V gene encodes CDR1 KGHSH and CDR2 LQKENI. This CDR3 comprises 13 residues. V shed 3 bases and J shed 2 bases, with 7 bases lying between them. Sequencing of TCR beta was performed on blood CD8+ and CD4+ T cells. Random hexamers were used to reverse transcribe the RNA input (0.5 to 1 ug). Multiplex PCR with immunoSEQ amplified the TCR beta CDR3 across 54 Vbeta and 13 Jbeta. TCRdb re-derived calls from the immunoSEQ multiplex PCR reads in MiXCR, one entry per CDR3 protein. This table has around 170,000 distinct CDR3 sequences, roughly 95% appearing once.

The sequence was obtained from a human donor with Susac syndrome. This chain joins TRBV18 and TRBJ1-2; D not resolved. The material sequenced was CD4+ T cells from PBMCs. CDR3: CASSPGQNYGYTF. The CDR3 DNA follows: TGTGCCAGCTCACCCGGGCAGAACTATGGCTACACCTTC.